Here is one T cell receptor beta chain with its context. The data originate from a study of T-cell reconstitution after alpha-beta-depleted transplantation in children. The TCRbeta library incorporated unique molecular identifiers. TCRdb reprocessed the PCR reads with MiXCR, giving one entry per CDR3 protein. This sample carries 670,000 or so distinct CDR3 sequences, 13% of them seen once, and the ten largest clones take 0.79%. CDR1 and CDR2 (germline): SGHTA, FQGNSA. CDR3 length: 14 amino acids. Trimming cost V 8 bases and J 12 bases, with 23 bases left between them. The chain is built from TRBV7-2 and TRBJ2-1, with D possibly being TRBD1 (6 bases). The sequence derives from a girl aged 2 to 10 with congenital amegakaryocytic thrombocytopenia, due to receive a stem cell transplant. The material was PBMCs, obtained before TCRalphabeta/CD19-depleted stem cell transplant. The CDR3 region is CASGQIRGPRRQFF. In DNA, the CDR3 is TGTGCCAGCGGCCAAATCAGGGGTCCTCGGCGGCAGTTCTTC.